This TCR beta chain was recovered during a study of memory CD4+ T cells and cytomegalovirus serostatus. In its sample, this clone was seen a few times. Its antigen is unidentified. Original handling: After removing out-of-frame reads, 2 million to 2.5 million distinct TCRbeta sequences remained. The protocol was immunoSEQ multiplex PCR, while the TCRdb copy is restricted to in-frame clones and leaves out a portion. That table is the source of V, J and clone size, and D and trimming were worked out from the DNA. The top ten hold about 1.9% of the sample, which has tens of thousands of clones, 76% seen once. Trimming removed 2 bases at V and 4 bases at J, with 11 bases between. The CDR3 sequence is 13 residues long. CDR1 GTSNPN and CDR2 SVGIG come from the germline V gene (reference sequence). Study-wide results and caveats: Each of 55 to 80 CMV-associated TCRbeta sequences occurred in one to five individuals.

Single viable CD3+CD4+CD8-CD45RO+ cells were sorted as the memory CD4+ T cells. Serostatus was set by detecting CMV pp150, pp28, p38, p52 IgG. Sequencing was done on a sample of memory CD4+ T cells from blood. The J gene is TRBJ1-1, the V gene TRBV30; D call uncertain. This TCR derives from an adult in good health and CMV-seronegative. The CDR3 DNA follows: TGTGCCTGGAGTCGGTACCTGGGCACTGAAGCTTTCTTT. Protein sequence: CAWSRYLGTEAFF.